The source of this T cell receptor beta chain is a study of control samples from healthy donors and cancer patients. Germline CDR1 LGHDT, CDR2 YNNKEL (reference sequence). The ends lost 2 bases at V and 0 bases at J; junction bases unmatched: 4. This CDR3 contains 16 residues. Some clones are missing from TCRdb's copy, which holds only in-frame ones; the method was immunoSEQ multiplex PCR. The data hold around 77,000 clones, with 80% to 95% observed a single time. The chain has TRBV3-1 (or the pseudogene TRBV3-2) and TRBJ1-3; 7 positions agree with TRBD1. The sample consisted of blood. The sequence was collected from a woman aged 60-70 years in good health. The CDR3 loop is CASSQPDRRSGNTIYF. The CDR3 nucleotides are TGTGCCAGCAGCCAACCGGACAGGCGCTCTGGAAACACCATATATTTT.